The next 24 T cell receptor beta chains were all read from a single sample in a study of blood T cell repertoires in COVID-19 (dated by TCRdb to about 2020). The library came from the immunoSEQ multiplex PCR assay. The source is immuneACCESS, and TCRdb retained only in-frame sequences with V and J called. Part of the clones is not carried over; for the studies checked, unresolved V genes explain less than half of this, and the remainder is unexplained. This sample is represented by under 450,000 clones; 91% of them were singletons. 0.8% to 0.9% of the sample is in the top ten clones. Sequencing was carried out using PBMCs or T cells enriched from blood (not recorded which). These receptors were obtained from a woman aged 40 to 50 who had been exposed to COVID-19.

This sequence joins TRBV11-1 and TRBJ1-1, with D maybe TRBD1 (6 bases). CDR3 size: 14 residues. Trimming shortened V by 2 bases and J by 2 bases, and 9 bases separated the two germline ends. CDR1 SGHAT and CDR2 FQDESV come from the germline V gene (reference sequence). Here the CDR3 reads CASSLTGTNTEAFF. The DNA for the CDR3 is TGTGCCAGCAGCTTAACAGGGACAAACACTGAAGCTTTCTTT.

V and J are TRBV19 and TRBJ2-7; D ambiguous. The V and J ends lost 4 bases and 3 bases respectively, with 10 bases between them. The CDR3 spans 13 residues. Per germline, CDR1 LNHDA and CDR2 SQIVND (reference sequence). The CDR3 sequence: CASSTYPGYEQYF. The CDR3 DNA is TGTGCCAGTAGTACGTACCCGGGCTACGAGCAGTACTTC.

The chain joins TRBV7-3 to TRBJ2-5; 7 nucleotides line up with TRBD1. V shed 0 bases, J shed 5 bases, and the junction held 6 bases outside the gene matches. CDR3 length: 15 amino acids. Germline CDR1 reads SGHTA; CDR2 reads FQGTGA. DNA of the CDR3: TGTGCCAGCAGCTTAACAGGGGGCGGTGCGGAGACCCAGTACTTC. This codes for CASSLTGGGAETQYF.

The rearrangement uses TRBV7-9 and TRBJ1-3, with unresolved D. Germline CDR1 is SEHNR and CDR2 is FQNEAQ (reference sequence). The CDR3 extends over 14 amino acids. The germline V and J ends were trimmed by 3 bases and 1 base, with 7 bases remaining between them. The CDR3 DNA sequence: TGTGCCAGCAGCTTTGGAGGATCTGGAAACACCATATATTTT. It specifies CASSFGGSGNTIYF.

This chain uses TRBV7-8 with TRBJ2-2; perhaps TRBD2 as D (5 bases). The CDR3 has 14 residues. V dropped 3 bases and J dropped 4 bases, with 9 bases sitting between them. Germline CDR1 reads SGHVS; CDR2 reads FQNEAQ. CDR3 in DNA: TGTGCCAGCAGCTTGGCCAGCGGCACCGGGGAGCTGTTTTTT. This encodes CASSLASGTGELFF.

The rearrangement links TRBV19 to TRBJ1-1, with 8 positions matching TRBD1. The ends lost 10 bases at V and 1 base at J; junction bases unmatched: 2. The CDR3 loop spans 12 amino acids. Per germline, CDR1 LNHDA and CDR2 SQIVND (reference sequence). Here the CDR3 DNA reads TGTGCCACTGGACAGGGGAACACTGAAGCTTTCTTT. It encodes CATGQGNTEAFF.

V and J are TRBV19 and TRBJ1-1; D is perhaps TRBD1 (5 bases). V lost 6 bases and J 3 bases, leaving 26 bases between the germline ends. The germline CDR1 and CDR2 sequences are LNHDA and SQIVND (reference sequence). The CDR3 extends over 18 amino acids. CDR3 sequence (DNA): TGTGCCAGTAGGGTGGGAGGGGATTTAGTCGGTAGGGACACTGAAGCTTTCTTT. Translating it yields CASRVGGDLVGRDTEAFF.

The rearrangement links TRBV4-1 to TRBJ1-5; D perhaps matches TRBD1 (6 bases). The germline V gene encodes CDR1 MGHRA and CDR2 YSYEKL. This CDR3 has 13 amino acids. V lost 3 bases, J lost 8 bases, and 11 bases lay in between. The CDR3, as DNA: TGCGCCAGCAGCCAGACACAGGGAGAGCCCCAGCATTTT. Translated: CASSQTQGEPQHF.

Concerning this clone: The sample carries other DNA sequences with the same CDR3. This sequence joins TRBV5-1 and TRBJ2-3; TRBD2 might be the D (6 bases). Trimming left V 0 bases short and J 0 bases short, with 8 bases between. The CDR3 totals 15 residues. Germline-derived CDR1 and CDR2 are SGHRS and YFSETQ. CDR3 region: CASSLGGTSTDTQYF. The CDR3 DNA follows: TGCGCCAGCAGCTTGGGGGGGACTAGCACAGATACGCAGTATTTT.

V is TRBV4-3 and J is TRBJ1-1; D not certain. Trimming left V 0 bases short and J 3 bases short, with 20 bases between. CDR1 is LGHNA, CDR2 YSLEER, per germline. The CDR3 spans 18 residues. This CDR3 reads CASSQDLGRNSFDTEAFF. CDR3 DNA sequence: TGCGCCAGCAGCCAAGATTTGGGCAGGAACTCGTTTGACACTGAAGCTTTCTTT.

The chain has TRBV7-9 and TRBJ2-7, with 7 bases that match TRBD2. V shed 5 bases, J shed 7 bases, and the junction held 8 bases outside the gene matches. Looked up from germline, CDR1 is SEHNR and CDR2 is FQNEAQ (reference sequence). The CDR3 totals 13 residues. The CDR3 is CASSTGTMGEQYF. The CDR3 coding sequence is TGTGCCAGCAGCACGGGGACTATGGGGGAGCAGTACTTC.

The chain carries TRBV30 and TRBJ1-1; 10 positions agree with TRBD1. V dropped 4 bases and J dropped 6; count of bases not matched to a gene: 8. Germline V gene sequence: CDR1 GTSNPN, CDR2 SVGIG (reference sequence). The CDR3 has 14 residues. The chain's CDR3 is CAWTRQGARSEAFF. CDR3 in DNA: TGTGCCTGGACCAGACAGGGGGCGCGGTCTGAAGCTTTCTTT.

This clone appeared a single time. The V gene is TRBV3-1 (or the pseudogene TRBV3-2), the J gene TRBJ2-5, with 10 bases identical to TRBD1. The CDR3 contains 16 residues. V lost 8 bases to trimming and J lost 2 bases; unmatched junction nucleotides: 11. Germline CDR1 LGHDT, CDR2 YNNKEL (reference sequence). The CDR3 region is CASGRDRGIGQETQYF. The CDR3 DNA reads TGTGCCAGCGGTAGGGACAGGGGAATAGGGCAAGAGACCCAGTACTTC.

The CDR3: CASQGVGYTF. The CDR3 DNA is TGTGCCAGCCAAGGGGTTGGCTACACCTTC. The chain is built from TRBV30 and TRBJ1-2; D may be TRBD1 (5 bases). The CDR3 runs 10 residues. Germline V lookup: CDR1 GTSNPN, CDR2 SVGIG (reference sequence). The V end lost 8 bases, the J end lost 7 bases, and 11 bases lay between the germline ends.

The chain combines TRBV12-3 or TRBV12-4 with TRBJ1-5, with D uncertain. V lost 9 bases and J 4 bases, leaving 13 bases between the germline ends. CDR3 length equals 13 residues. The CDR3, as DNA: TGTGCCAGTAGCCCGCACGAAAATCAGCCCCAGCATTTT. It yields the protein CASSPHENQPQHF.

This clone has only a few counts. V gene TRBV11-2 combines with J gene TRBJ1-2; tentative D call: TRBD1 (5 bases). Germline V CDR1 and CDR2: SGHAT, FQNNGV. The CDR3 sequence is 19 residues long. V was pared by 2 bases and J by 4 bases, with 26 bases between. CDR3 region: CASSLNLRGKVESSYGYTF. The CDR3 DNA reads TGTGCCAGCAGCTTAAATTTACGGGGGAAGGTGGAATCCTCCTATGGCTACACCTTC.

This chain connects TRBV11-3 to TRBJ2-3; D is possibly TRBD2 (5 bases). Trimming shortened V by 1 base and J by 8 bases, and 13 bases separated the two germline ends. The CDR3 totals 14 residues. Germline V gene sequence: CDR1 SGHNT, CDR2 YENEEA. Here the CDR3 DNA reads TGTGCCAGCAGCTTAGTTCAGGTCGGAGGTACGCAGTATTTT. Protein sequence: CASSLVQVGGTQYF.

The rearrangement joins TRBV9 to TRBJ2-1; possibly TRBD1 for D (6 bases). The CDR3 totals 12 residues. V was shortened by 2 bases and J by 10 bases, with 10 bases between the two germline ends. Germline V lookup: CDR1 SGDLS, CDR2 YYNGEE. CDR3 nucleotide sequence: TGTGCCAGCAGCGTTGATGACAGGGAGCAGTTCTTC. Amino acids: CASSVDDREQFF.

This clone was detected only once. The chain links TRBV5-8 to TRBJ1-5, with 9 bases matching TRBD1. Germline trimming cut 4 bases from V and 4 bases from J; bases unmatched to any gene: 6. This CDR3 spans 15 amino acids. In germline, CDR1 is SGHTS, CDR2 YDEGEE. CDR3 sequence: CASSPGTGTNQPQHF. In DNA form, the CDR3 reads TGTGCCAGCAGCCCCGGGACAGGGACGAATCAGCCCCAGCATTTT.

This rearrangement joins TRBV30 to TRBJ1-2; the D gene is possibly TRBD1 (5 bases). Germline CDR1 reads GTSNPN; CDR2 reads SVGIG (reference sequence). The CDR3 contains 13 residues. Trimming took off 7 bases at V and 5 bases at J, with 17 bases between the two ends. The CDR3 is CASEFRGRYGYTF. Written as DNA, the CDR3 is TGTGCCTCTGAGTTTAGGGGTCGTTATGGCTACACCTTC.

The rearrangement links TRBV27 to TRBJ2-7; 12 positions match TRBD2. Per germline, CDR1 MNHEY and CDR2 SMNVEV (reference sequence). The CDR3 runs to 17 residues. V lost 4 bases and J lost 6; bases outside the gene matches: 13. The CDR3: CASSSASGRAFLPEQYF. The CDR3 DNA follows: TGTGCCAGCAGTTCCGCTAGCGGGAGGGCTTTCCTGCCCGAGCAGTACTTC.

The V and J genes are TRBV19 and TRBJ1-1, with 9 nucleotides matching TRBD1. The germline gives CDR1 LNHDA, CDR2 SQIVND (reference sequence). The CDR3 runs to 17 residues. Trimming cost V 3 bases and J 1 base; bases outside gene matches: 9. CDR3 DNA sequence: TGTGCCAGTAGTATCGTACAGGGGGCAAGCAGGAACACTGAAGCTTTCTTT. Its translation is CASSIVQGASRNTEAFF.

This clone was counted a single time. The CDR3 sequence: CASSLFSGGGPYEQYF. The CDR3, as DNA: TGTGCCAGCAGCTTATTTTCTGGGGGGGGCCCCTACGAGCAGTACTTC. This chain uses TRBV11-2 with TRBJ2-7, with a tentative D call TRBD2 (7 bases). V lost 2 bases and J 2 bases, leaving 16 bases between the germline ends. The germline CDR1 and CDR2 sequences are SGHAT and FQNNGV. The CDR3 has 16 amino acids.

The chain joins TRBV19 to TRBJ1-1; 10 nucleotides agree with TRBD1. With V trimmed by 4 bases and J by 5 bases, 7 bases remained unmatched. The CDR3 contains 15 residues. Germline-derived CDR1 and CDR2 are LNHDA and SQIVND (reference sequence). CDR3 sequence reads: CASSTGRGQGTEAFF. The CDR3 bases are TGTGCCAGTAGTACGGGAAGGGGACAGGGGACTGAAGCTTTCTTT.